This T cell receptor beta chain was found in a study of OX40 agonist ivuxolimab in advanced cancers. General study points: At doses 0.1 to 3.0 mg/kg, CD4+ and CD8+ clones expanded.

As concerns this clone: What it binds is not known.

Germline V gene data show CDR1 as MNHEY and CDR2 as SVGAGI. V was pared by 7 bases and J by 0 bases, with 10 bases between. CDR3 length: 14 residues. Only in-frame clones appear in the TCRdb table, and some are missing; sequencing was by immunoSEQ multiplex PCR. Among 40,000 to 60,000 clones listed, approximately 88% were seen once. The receptor's source is an adult with an advanced solid tumor such as melanoma, head and neck, liver or kidney cancer. V gene TRBV6-5 combines with J gene TRBJ2-1; D not resolved. This material consisted of CD4+ or CD8+ T cells sorted from blood, taken in a trial of the OX40 agonist ivuxolimab. The CDR3 is CASTAGSSYNEQFF. CDR3 coding DNA: TGTGCCAGCACCGCTGGTAGCTCCTACAATGAGCAGTTCTTC.